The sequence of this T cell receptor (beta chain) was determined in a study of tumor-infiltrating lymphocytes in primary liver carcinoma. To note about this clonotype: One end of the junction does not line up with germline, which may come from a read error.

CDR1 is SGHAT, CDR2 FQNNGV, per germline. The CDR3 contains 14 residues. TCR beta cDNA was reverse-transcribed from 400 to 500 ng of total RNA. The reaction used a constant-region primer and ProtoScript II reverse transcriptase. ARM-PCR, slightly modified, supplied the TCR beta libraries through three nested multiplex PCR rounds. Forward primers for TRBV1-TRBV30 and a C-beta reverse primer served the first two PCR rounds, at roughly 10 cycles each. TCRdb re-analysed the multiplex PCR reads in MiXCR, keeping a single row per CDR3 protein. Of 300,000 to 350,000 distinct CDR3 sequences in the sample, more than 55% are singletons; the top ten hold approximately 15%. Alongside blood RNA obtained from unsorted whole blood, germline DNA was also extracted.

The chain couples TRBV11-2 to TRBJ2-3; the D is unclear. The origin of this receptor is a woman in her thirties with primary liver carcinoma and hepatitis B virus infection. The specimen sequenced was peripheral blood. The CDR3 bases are TGTGCTACCACCGCAGAATACAGCATAGATACGCAGTATTTT. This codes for CATTAEYSIDTQYF.